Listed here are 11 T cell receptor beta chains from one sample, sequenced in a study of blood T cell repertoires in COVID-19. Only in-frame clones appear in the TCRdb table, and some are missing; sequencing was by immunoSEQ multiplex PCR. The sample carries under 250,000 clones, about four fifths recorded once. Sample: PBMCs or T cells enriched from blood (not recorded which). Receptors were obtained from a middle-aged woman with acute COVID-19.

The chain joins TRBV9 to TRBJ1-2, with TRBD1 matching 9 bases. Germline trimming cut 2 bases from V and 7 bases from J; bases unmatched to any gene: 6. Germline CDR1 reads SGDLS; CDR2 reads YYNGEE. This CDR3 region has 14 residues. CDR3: CASSVTGGVSGYTF. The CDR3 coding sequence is TGTGCCAGCAGCGTGACAGGGGGGGTGAGTGGCTACACCTTC.

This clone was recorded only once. The CDR3, as DNA: TGTGCCAGCAGTTACTCCCCGGACAGGGAGGATGAAAAACTGTTTTTT. Translated: CASSYSPDREDEKLFF. This rearrangement joins TRBV6-2 or TRBV6-3 to TRBJ1-4, with TRBD1 identical over 8 bases. Trimming cost V 0 bases and J 6 bases; bases outside gene matches: 6. Germline V gives CDR1 MNHEY, CDR2 SVGEGT. The CDR3 contains 16 residues.

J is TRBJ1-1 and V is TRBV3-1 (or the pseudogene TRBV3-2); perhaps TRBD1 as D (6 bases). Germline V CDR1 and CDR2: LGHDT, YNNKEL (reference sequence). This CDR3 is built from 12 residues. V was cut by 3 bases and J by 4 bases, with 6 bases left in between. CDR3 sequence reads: CASSHRGTEAFF. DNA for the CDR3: TGTGCCAGCAGCCACAGGGGCACTGAAGCTTTCTTT.

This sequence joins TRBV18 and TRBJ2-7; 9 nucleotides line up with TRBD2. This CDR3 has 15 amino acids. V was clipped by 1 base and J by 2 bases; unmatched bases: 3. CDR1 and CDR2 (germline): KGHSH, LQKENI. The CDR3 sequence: CASSPRRTSAYEQYF. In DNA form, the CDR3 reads TGTGCCAGCTCACCACGGAGGACTAGCGCCTACGAGCAGTACTTC.

In DNA, the CDR3 is TGTGCCAGCAGCCAAGATCGTGGCCTTTACTATGGCTACACCTTC. As protein: CASSQDRGLYYGYTF. The chain carries TRBV4-2 and TRBJ1-2; D gene unclear. The V gene lost 0 bases and the J gene lost 3 bases, with 11 bases spanning the gap. CDR1 is LGHNA, CDR2 YNFKEQ, per germline. The length of the CDR3 is 15 residues.

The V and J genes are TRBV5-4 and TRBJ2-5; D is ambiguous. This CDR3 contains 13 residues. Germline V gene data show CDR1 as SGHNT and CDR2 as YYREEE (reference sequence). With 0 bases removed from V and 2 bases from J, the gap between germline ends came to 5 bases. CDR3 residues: CASSLVTQETQYF. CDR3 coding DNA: TGTGCCAGCAGCTTGGTAACACAAGAGACCCAGTACTTC.

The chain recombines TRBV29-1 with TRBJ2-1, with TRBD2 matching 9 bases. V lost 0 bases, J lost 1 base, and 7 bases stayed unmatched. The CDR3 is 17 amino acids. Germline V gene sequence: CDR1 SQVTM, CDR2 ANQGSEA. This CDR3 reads CSVEDRMREGSYNEQFF. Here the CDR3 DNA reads TGCAGCGTTGAAGATCGAATGCGGGAGGGGTCCTACAATGAGCAGTTCTTC.

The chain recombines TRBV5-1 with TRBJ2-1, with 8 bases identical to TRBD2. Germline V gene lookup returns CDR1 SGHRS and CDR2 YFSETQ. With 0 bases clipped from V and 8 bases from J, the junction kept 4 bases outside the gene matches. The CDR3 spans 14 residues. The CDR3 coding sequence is TGCGCCAGCAGCTTGGGGCGGGGGGCCGATGAGCAGTTCTTC. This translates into CASSLGRGADEQFF.

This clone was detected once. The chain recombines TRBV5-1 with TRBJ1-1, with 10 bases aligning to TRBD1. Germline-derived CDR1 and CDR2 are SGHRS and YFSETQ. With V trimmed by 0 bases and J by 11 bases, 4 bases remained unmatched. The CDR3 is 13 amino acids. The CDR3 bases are TGCGCCAGCAGCTTGGAATTGGGACAGGGGGCTTTCTTT. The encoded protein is CASSLELGQGAFF.

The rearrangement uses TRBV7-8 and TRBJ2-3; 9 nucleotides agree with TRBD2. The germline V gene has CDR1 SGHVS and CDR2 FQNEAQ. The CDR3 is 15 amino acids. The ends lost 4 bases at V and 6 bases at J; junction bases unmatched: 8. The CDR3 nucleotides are TGTGCCAGCAGCTCCCCCGGGACTAGCAAGGATACGCAGTATTTT. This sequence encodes CASSSPGTSKDTQYF.

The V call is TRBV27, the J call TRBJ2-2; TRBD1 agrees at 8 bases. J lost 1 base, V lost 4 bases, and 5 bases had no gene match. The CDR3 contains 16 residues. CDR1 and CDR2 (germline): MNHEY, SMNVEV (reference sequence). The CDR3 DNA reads TGTGCCAGCAGTTCGACCGGGACAGGGAACACCGGGGAGCTGTTTTTT. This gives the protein CASSSTGTGNTGELFF.